This TCR beta chain was captured in a study of graft-versus-host responses after intestinal transplantation (dated by TCRdb to the early 2020s). Notes on the research overall: Recipients received multivisceral, liver-intestinal, or isolated intestinal transplants. Every recipient was given anti-thymocyte globulin induction, then maintenance tacrolimus and steroids for approximately 3 years. Bulk TCR-beta CDR3 sequencing was used to track graft-versus-host and host-versus-graft alloreactive T cell clones in the graft, circulation and bone marrow after intestinal transplantation. Alloreactive clones were identified by sequencing pre-transplant mixed lymphocyte reaction products and comparing these products with unstimulated pre-transplant donor and recipient T cells. The cohort enrolled 20 to 30 intestinal transplant recipients, one of whom was a retransplant, and 3 patients without pretransplant specimens were excluded. A peak of at least 4% donor T cells among recipient peripheral blood mononuclear cells was the definition used for donor T cell macrochimerism. Rather than being sequenced by the commercial service, samples from a few later patients were sequenced in-house on an Illumina MiSeq and processed with MiXCR.

Between the V and J ends, shortened by 6 bases and 7 bases respectively, the junction contains 10 bases. The germline V gene (reference sequence) gives CDR1 as SEHNR and CDR2 as FQNEAQ. The CDR3 covers 12 residues, taking in both the cysteine and the phenylalanine. Just CDR3 DNA is preserved here, 36 bases in frame from base 1. In the first month after transplant, blood samples were collected up to 4 times, and after that at least monthly when available. Libraries came from the immunoSEQ multiplex PCR assay. For most patients, genomic DNA was subjected to high-throughput TCR-beta CDR3 sequencing by Adaptive Biotechnologies. The paper's data handling went like this. TCR sequencing data for 18 patients were retrieved from Adaptive's ImmunoSEQ software; a few other patients were processed with MiXCR and VDJtools. CDR3 nucleotide sequences shared by donor and recipient were removed because the origin of these sequences could not be assigned. At least 2-fold expansion over unstimulated cells and a minimum CFSE-low frequency of 0.002% (template counts) or 0.001% (read counts) were required for clones to be classified as alloreactive. Clones detected in sequenced pre-transplant spleen, lymph node, or MLR CFSE-low populations of the donor or recipient were defined as mappable. Cumulative frequency of alloreactive clones was calculated as a percentage of all sequences weighted by copy number. The table was pulled from immuneACCESS by TCRdb, which kept in-frame rearrangements only. Such tables lose some clones; where checked, under half of the loss comes from unresolved V genes, and the rest has no known cause. The D gene and trimming were derived from the DNA, and the V and J assignments and clone size from that table. This sample gives around 23,000 clones in total; more than 85% of them show up just once. Jointly, the top ten make up 0.53% of the sample.

Paper-wide results and their limitations: Patients with donor T cell macrochimerism had high GvH to HvG T cell clonal ratios in their allografts. The relatively low number and heterogeneity of intestinal transplant patients limited the conclusions. GvH clones were found in recipient bone marrow, and some of the GvH clones appeared earlier in ileal mucosa or blood, which is consistent with an intestinal mucosal origin. Peak levels of circulating GvH clones were associated with declines in HvG clones early after transplant.

This clone was counted only a few times. The target of this receptor is not known. The input lacks base qualities; no much larger clone sits a single base away. This receptor was taken from a human patient who received an intestinal transplant, so some T cells may come from the graft donor. Rearrangement joined TRBV7-9 to TRBJ2-1; TRBD2 is a possible D gene, resting on 6 matching bases. This specimen was PBMCs, taken 18 days after transplant. The CDR3 reads as follows: CASRRLGNEQFF. The DNA sequence is TGTGCCAGCAGACGACTAGGTAATGAGCAGTTCTTC.